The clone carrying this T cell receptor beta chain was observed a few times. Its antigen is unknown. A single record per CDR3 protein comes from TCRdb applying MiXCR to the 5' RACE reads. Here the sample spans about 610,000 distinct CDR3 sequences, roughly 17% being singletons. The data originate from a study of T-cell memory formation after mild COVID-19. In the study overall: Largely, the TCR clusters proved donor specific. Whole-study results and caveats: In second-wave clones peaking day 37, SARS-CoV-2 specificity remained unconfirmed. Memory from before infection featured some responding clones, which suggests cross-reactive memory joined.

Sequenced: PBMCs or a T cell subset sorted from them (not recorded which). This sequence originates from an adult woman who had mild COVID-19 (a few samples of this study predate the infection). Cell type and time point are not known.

CDR3 in amino acids: CASTVGSYNEQFF. The CDR3 DNA reads as TGTGCCAGCACCGTCGGGTCCTACAATGAGCAGTTCTTC. The chain combines TRBV5-5 with TRBJ2-1; unclear D gene. Trimming shortened V by 6 bases and J by 1 base, and 8 bases separated the two germline ends. CDR1 and CDR2 from the germline V gene are SGHKS and YYEKEE (reference sequence). The CDR3 has 13 amino acids.